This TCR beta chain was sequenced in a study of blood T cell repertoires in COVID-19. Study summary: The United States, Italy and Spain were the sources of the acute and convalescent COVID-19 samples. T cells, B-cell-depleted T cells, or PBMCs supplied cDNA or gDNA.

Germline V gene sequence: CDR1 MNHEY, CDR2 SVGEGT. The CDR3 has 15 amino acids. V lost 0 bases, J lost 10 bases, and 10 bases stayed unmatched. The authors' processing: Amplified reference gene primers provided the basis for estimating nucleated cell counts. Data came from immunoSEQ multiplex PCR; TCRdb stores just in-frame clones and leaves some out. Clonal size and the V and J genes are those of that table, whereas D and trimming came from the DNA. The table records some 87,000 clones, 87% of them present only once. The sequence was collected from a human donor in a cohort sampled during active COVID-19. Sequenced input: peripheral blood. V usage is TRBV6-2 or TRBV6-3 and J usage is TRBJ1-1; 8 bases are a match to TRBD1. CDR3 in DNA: TGTGCCAGCAGTTACTCGGCAGGGGGCTATAGGGCAGCTTTCTTT. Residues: CASSYSAGGYRAAFF.